These 18 T cell receptor beta chains were all obtained from the same sample, sequenced in a study of blood T cells in healthy people across ages. Primers used in a second PCR of roughly 7 to 11 cycles were a sample-barcoded 5' primer and a J-beta primer mix. TCRdb re-called the 5' RACE reads with MiXCR, one entry per CDR3 protein. Here the sample spans about 800,000 distinct CDR3 sequences, around 25% being singletons. In addition, the sample was reused for a study of T cells of mothers and their children.

Input material: blood. The receptors shown here come from a boy between 5 and 17 years old in good health.

This chain's CDR3 is CSAPASGRGDNEQFF. In DNA form, the CDR3 reads TGCAGTGCTCCTGCTAGCGGGAGGGGAGACAATGAGCAGTTCTTC. The rearrangement links TRBV20-1 to TRBJ2-1; TRBD2 matches at 12 bases. Per the germline V gene, CDR1 is DFQATT and CDR2 is SNEGSKA (reference sequence). The length of the CDR3 is 15 residues. V was clipped by 5 bases and J by 5 bases; unmatched bases: 7.

The chain couples TRBV6-2 or TRBV6-3 to TRBJ2-1; perhaps TRBD1 as D (5 bases). The germline V gene encodes CDR1 MNHEY and CDR2 SVGEGT. The CDR3 is 14 amino acids. Trimming pared 2 bases from V and 3 bases from J, leaving 8 bases between. The CDR3, as DNA: TGTGCCAGCAGTTACGGGCAGGGCTACAATGAGCAGTTCTTC. Protein product: CASSYGQGYNEQFF.

This clonotype turned up a few times. The V gene is TRBV5-6, the J gene TRBJ2-5; possibly TRBD1 for D (5 bases). With the DNA end fitting TRBJ2-7 better, the J assignment may be wrong. Per germline, CDR1 SGHDT and CDR2 YYEEEE. There are 14 residues in the CDR3. The CDR3 coding sequence is TGTGCCAGCAGTTCAGTGGTAGGGGCGGCCGAGCAGTACTTC. Protein sequence: CASSSVVGAAEQYF.

In its sample, this clonotype was seen a few times. The chain joins TRBV15 to TRBJ1-1, with TRBD1 as a possible D gene (5 bases). The CDR3 totals 11 residues. V dropped 4 bases and J dropped 6 bases, with 6 bases sitting between them. Germline V gene lookup returns CDR1 LNHNV and CDR2 YYDKDF (reference sequence). Here the CDR3 DNA reads TGTGCCACCAGCACAGGGTCTGAAGCTTTCTTT. This sequence encodes CATSTGSEAFF.

This clonotype was seen more than once but under ten times. This CDR3 is CASSSMQGTNYGYTF. CDR3 bases: TGTGCCAGCAGCTCGATGCAGGGGACTAACTATGGCTACACCTTC. The J gene is TRBJ1-2, the V gene TRBV7-2; maybe TRBD1 (6 bases). The CDR3 runs 15 residues. CDR1 and CDR2 from the germline V gene are SGHTA and FQGNSA. Trimming cost V 4 bases and J 0 bases, with 12 bases left between them.

This clonotype was counted a few times. The chain carries TRBV5-5 and TRBJ2-5, with no clear D. The DNA end is more similar to TRBJ2-7, so the J call may be wrong. Germline CDR1 is SGHKS and CDR2 is YYEKEE (reference sequence). The CDR3 loop spans 14 amino acids. CDR3 loop: CASSLVLLVSEQYF. CDR3 bases: TGTGCCAGCAGCTTGGTACTGTTGGTGAGCGAGCAGTACTTC.

The rearrangement joins TRBV28 to TRBJ2-6; D is perhaps TRBD1 or TRBD2 (5 bases each). This CDR3 comprises 19 residues. Germline loops: CDR1 MDHEN, CDR2 SYDVKM. V lost 5 bases and J lost 0, with 20 bases in between. The CDR3 coding sequence is TGTGCCAGCAGTAGCTTTGGGACCTATAATCCCTCTGGGGCCAACGTCCTGACTTTC. Protein: CASSSFGTYNPSGANVLTF.

V gene TRBV20-1 combines with J gene TRBJ2-5; D may match TRBD1 or TRBD2 (6 bases each). CDR1 and CDR2 from the germline V gene are DFQATT and SNEGSKA (reference sequence). This CDR3 is 16 amino acids long. Trimming pared 0 bases from V and 2 bases from J, leaving 16 bases between. CDR3 in DNA: TGCAGTGCTAGAGATTATGTGGGGGGCCAACAAGAGACCCAGTACTTC. It translates to CSARDYVGGQQETQYF.

V and J are TRBV4-1 and TRBJ1-1, with TRBD1 identical over 7 bases. The CDR3 covers 13 residues. V was clipped by 4 bases and J by 7 bases; unmatched bases: 6. Germline V gene data show CDR1 as MGHRA and CDR2 as YSYEKL. CDR3 bases: TGCGCCAGCAGCCTTGGGACAGTCTTTGAAGCTTTCTTT. Residues: CASSLGTVFEAFF.

This clonotype was counted only a few times. The rearrangement joins TRBV20-1 to TRBJ1-2, with D perhaps TRBD1 (5 bases). CDR3 length: 14 residues. V dropped 7 bases and J dropped 6 bases, with 21 bases sitting between them. Germline CDR1 is DFQATT and CDR2 is SNEGSKA (reference sequence). CDR3 loop: CSESCGGLIDGYTF. The CDR3 DNA is TGCAGTGAGTCGTGTGGGGGACTAATAGATGGCTACACCTTC.

The chain uses TRBV10-3 and TRBJ2-5; D not certain. The V gene's germline CDR1 is ENHRY and CDR2 SYGVKD. Trimming pared 4 bases from V and 2 bases from J, leaving 8 bases between. The CDR3 covers 13 residues. DNA of the CDR3: TGTGCCATCAGTGGGGTCCAGCAAGAGACCCAGTACTTC. It specifies CAISGVQQETQYF.

The rearrangement links TRBV29-1 to TRBJ2-5, with D possibly matching TRBD2 (5 bases). The end of the DNA is better explained by TRBJ2-1, so the J call may be wrong. The germline gives CDR1 SQVTM, CDR2 ANQGSEA. This CDR3 spans 15 amino acids. The CDR3 region is CSILGFRRRDNEQFF. In DNA, the CDR3 is TGCAGCATCCTGGGGTTCCGGAGGCGGGACAATGAGCAGTTCTTC.

This sequence joins TRBV21-1 and TRBJ2-7; TRBD1 is the table's D call and was not checked against the DNA. TRBV21-1 is listed as a pseudogene. This CDR3 region has 16 residues. Here the CDR3 DNA reads TGTGCCAGCAGTTGGACGGACAGGCTCGGGGCGAACGAGCAGTACTTC. Its protein is CASSWTDRLGANEQYF.

The sample holds a few counts of this clonotype. The rearrangement joins TRBV10-3 to TRBJ2-3; TRBD1 or TRBD2 may be the D gene (5 bases each). Germline V gene sequence: CDR1 ENHRY, CDR2 SYGVKD. V lost 3 bases to trimming and J lost 0 bases, with 7 bases between them. The CDR3 has 14 amino acids. The CDR3 sequence: CAISEWGSTDTQYF. CDR3 bases: TGTGCCATCAGTGAATGGGGGAGCACAGATACGCAGTATTTT.

The V call is TRBV4-1, the J call TRBJ2-3, with 7 nucleotides matching TRBD2. V gave up 3 bases and J gave up 5 bases; unmatched junction bases: 14. The CDR3 extends over 17 amino acids. Germline assignment: CDR1 MGHRA and CDR2 YSYEKL. CDR3 nucleotides: TGCGCCAGCAGCCACCCGTTAACGGGAGGAGGTTTAGATACGCAGTATTTT. It specifies CASSHPLTGGGLDTQYF.

This chain joins TRBV4-2 and TRBJ1-1; a weak D match, TRBD1 (5 bases). Germline values: CDR1 LGHNA, CDR2 YNFKEQ. The length of the CDR3 is 14 residues. Deletions cut 5 bases from V and 3 bases from J, with 13 bases between. The CDR3 DNA is TGTGCCAGCAGCGTCAGGGACTCCTACACTGAAGCTTTCTTT. Translating gives CASSVRDSYTEAFF.

CDR3 region: CSAREAGLDNEQFF. CDR3 nucleotides: TGCAGTGCTAGAGAAGCGGGACTAGACAATGAGCAGTTCTTC. V gene TRBV20-1 combines with J gene TRBJ2-1; TRBD2 matches at 8 bases. The CDR3 contains 14 residues. Germline CDR1 and CDR2: DFQATT and SNEGSKA (reference sequence). V was clipped by 0 bases and J by 5 bases; unmatched bases: 3.

This chain uses TRBV7-2 with TRBJ1-1, with 7 positions matching TRBD1. Germline lookup yields CDR1 SGHTA and CDR2 FQGNSA. CDR3 length equals 16 residues. Germline trimming cut 3 bases from V and 3 bases from J; bases unmatched to any gene: 10. CDR3 in DNA: TGTGCCAGCAGCTTCAATCTACAGGGGTGGGACACTGAAGCTTTCTTT. Translation gives CASSFNLQGWDTEAFF.